A single sample is the source of the 19 T cell receptor beta chains below, sequenced in a study of tumor and adjacent non-tumor tissue in lung cancer. This sample's RNA came from whole unsorted tissue. A modified ARM-PCR protocol with three rounds of nested PCR amplified TCRbeta. Using its own MiXCR run on the multiplex PCR reads, TCRdb lists one record per CDR3 protein. The data show just over 200,000 distinct CDR3 sequences, with 70% to 75% seen just once and around 25% held by the top ten. The sample taken for sequencing was lung tumor tissue. The origin of the receptors is a man in his sixties with non-small cell lung cancer.

With respect to this clonotype: A read error may account for a junction end that differs from germline. The rearrangement joins TRBV11-1 to TRBJ1-3, with TRBD1 matching 8 bases. Germline loops: CDR1 SGHAT, CDR2 FQDESV (reference sequence). The CDR3 length is 17 residues. The CDR3 region is CASSLTTGARSGNTIYF. CDR3 in DNA: TGTGCCAGCAGTTTGACGACAGGGGCCCGCTCTGGAAATACCATATATTTT.

A remark on this clonotype: At one end the junction does not follow the germline gene, possibly because of a read error. V usage is TRBV7-9 and J usage is TRBJ2-4; D gene ambiguous. This CDR3 spans 15 amino acids. Germline V gives CDR1 SEHNR, CDR2 FQNEAQ (reference sequence). The CDR3 protein is CASSLGDVAINIQYF. The CDR3 DNA is TGTGCCAGCAGCTTAGGGGATGTAGCCATAAACATTCAGTACTTC.

To note about this clonotype: Relative to the germline gene, one junction end is altered; a read error may explain this. The chain joins TRBV4-2 to TRBJ2-3; 12 bases are shared with TRBD2. This CDR3 comprises 19 residues. Per the germline V gene, CDR1 is LGHNA and CDR2 is YNFKEQ. The CDR3 sequence is CVSSQDRTSGEGSTDTQYF. The CDR3 DNA is TGTGTCAGCAGCCAAGATAGGACTAGCGGGGAAGGATCCACAGATACGCAGTATTTT.

With respect to this clonotype: A read error may account for a junction end that differs from germline. V usage is TRBV11-2 and J usage is TRBJ1-2; D gene uncertain. Germline V CDR1 and CDR2: SGHAT, FQNNGV. This CDR3 spans 13 amino acids. The DNA for the CDR3 is TGTGCCAGCAGCTCCGTGACTCTCTATGGCTACAACTTC. This sequence encodes CASSSVTLYGYNF.

This clonotype was seen ten or more times. The J gene is TRBJ2-3, the V gene TRBV20-1, with D unclear. There are 10 residues in the CDR3. V gave up 7 bases and J gave up 6 bases, with 8 bases separating them. Germline V lookup: CDR1 DFQATT, CDR2 SNEGSKA (reference sequence). The CDR3 sequence is CSVEGDTQYF. CDR3 coding DNA: TGCAGTGTAGAAGGGGATACGCAGTATTTT.

A remark on this clonotype: The junction does not match germline at one end; this may be a read error. V and J are TRBV5-6 and TRBJ1-5; tentatively, D is TRBD1 (6 bases). The germline gives CDR1 SGHDT, CDR2 YYEEEE. The CDR3 loop spans 16 amino acids. The CDR3 sequence is CASSLLGRGSNKPQHF. The CDR3, as DNA: TGTGCCAGCAGCTTGCTGGGCAGGGGTAGCAATAAGCCTCAGCATTTT.

As regards this clonotype: The junction departs from the called germline gene at one end, perhaps through a read error. This chain joins TRBV11-2 and TRBJ1-3, with D possibly being TRBD1 (5 bases). Germline V CDR1 and CDR2: SGHAT, FQNNGV. The CDR3 extends over 17 amino acids. The chain's CDR3 is CASSLTSRGSGGNIIYF. As DNA, the CDR3 is TGTGCCAGCAGCCTCACGTCTCGGGGCTCCGGTGGAAACATCATATATTTT.

This clonotype was recorded many times. One junction end does not reproduce the germline sequence, and a read error may be involved. The V and J genes are TRBV12-3 or TRBV12-4 and TRBJ2-3; D is possibly TRBD1 or TRBD2 (5 bases each). The CDR3 length is 13 residues. CDR3 sequence (DNA): TGTGCCAGCGGTTTGGGGGGCACAGATACGCAGTATTTT. Encoded protein: CASGLGGTDTQYF.

Ten or more counts support this clonotype. The chain recombines TRBV4-2 with TRBJ2-5; 10 bases fit TRBD2. Per the germline V gene, CDR1 is LGHNA and CDR2 is YNFKEQ. The CDR3 length is 15 residues. The trim removed 4 bases at V and 4 bases at J, leaving 6 bases unmatched. The CDR3: CASSRETSGSETQYF. Here the CDR3 DNA reads TGTGCCAGCAGCCGAGAGACTAGCGGGTCAGAGACCCAGTACTTC.

V and J are TRBV20-1 and TRBJ2-7; possibly TRBD2 for D (5 bases). The CDR3 contains 14 residues. Per germline, CDR1 DFQATT and CDR2 SNEGSKA (reference sequence). CDR3 DNA: TGCAATGCCCCGAGGGCGGGCGTTAACTACGAGCAGTACTTC. Amino acids: CNAPRAGVNYEQYF.

There are a few counts of this clonotype. In DNA form, the CDR3 reads TGCAGTGCTACCGGGCGGGGGGGTCGTCTCTTCACAGATACGCAGTATTTT. It codes for CSATGRGGRLFTDTQYF. The V gene is TRBV20-1, the J gene TRBJ2-3; 9 bases are shared with TRBD2. The CDR3 contains 17 residues. Germline CDR1 is DFQATT and CDR2 is SNEGSKA (reference sequence). After removal of 4 bases from V and 2 bases from J, the junction contained 13 bases not matched to a gene.

This clonotype was counted a single time. The junction does not match germline at one end; this may be a read error. The chain joins TRBV12-3 or TRBV12-4 to TRBJ2-2; TRBD2 is a possible D gene (6 bases). The CDR3 contains 15 residues. CDR3 sequence (DNA): TGTCCCAGCAGTTTAAGGACTATCGGCATCGGGGAGCTGTTTTTT. Residues: CPSSLRTIGIGELFF.

The chain is built from TRBV11-3 and TRBJ1-1; TRBD1 is a possible D gene (6 bases). The V end lost 5 bases, the J end lost 7 bases, and 20 bases lay between the germline ends. This CDR3 has 15 residues. From germline, CDR1 is SGHNT and CDR2 YENEEA. DNA for the CDR3: TGTGCCAGCAGCCCCTGGGGGGGACACGACATTGAAGCTTTCTTT. Residues: CASSPWGGHDIEAFF.

The rearrangement links TRBV4-1 to TRBJ2-2; the D gene is possibly TRBD1 (5 bases). Germline-derived CDR1 and CDR2 are MGHRA and YSYEKL. The length of the CDR3 is 16 residues. V was cut by 4 bases and J by 9 bases, with 21 bases left in between. The CDR3 coding sequence is TGCGCCAGCAGCCTAGTTCCTGGGGCGAACATCCGGGAGCTGTTTTTT. It translates to CASSLVPGANIRELFF.

CDR3 protein: CSASAGGTYNEQFF. CDR3 nucleotides: TGCAGTGCTAGTGCGGGCGGGACCTACAATGAGCAGTTCTTC. The V call is TRBV20-1, the J call TRBJ2-1; a weak D match, TRBD2 (6 bases). CDR1 DFQATT and CDR2 SNEGSKA come from the germline V gene (reference sequence). V was cut by 3 bases and J by 2 bases, with 11 bases left in between. This CDR3 comprises 14 residues.

About this clonotype itself: The CDR3 does not close with the conserved phenylalanine or tryptophan, likely indicating a read error. The chain carries TRBV11-3 and TRBJ1-1; D unclear. The germline gives CDR1 SGHNT, CDR2 YENEEA. This CDR3 comprises 13 residues. CDR3 nucleotides: TGTGCCAGCAGCTCCCTTTCGAACACAGAAGCTTTCATT. Its protein is CASSSLSNTEAFI.

As for this clonotype: One end of the junction fails to match germline, which may point to a read error. The chain combines TRBV10-2 with TRBJ1-6; D is unclear. In germline, CDR1 is WSHSY, CDR2 SAAADI. CDR3 length equals 15 residues. The CDR3 region has the DNA TGCGACAGCAGTGAAGGGAGCTCCTATAATTCACTCCTCCACTTT. The encoded protein is CDSSEGSSYNSLLHF.

This chain connects TRBV11-3 to TRBJ2-2; TRBD1 aligns across 9 bases. Unmatched junction bases numbered 16, after V lost 4 bases and J lost 13 bases. Germline CDR1 SGHNT, CDR2 YENEEA. The CDR3 totals 16 residues. DNA for the CDR3: TGTGCCAGCAGCTACCTCGGGACAGGGAACACCGCGGTGCTGTTTTTT. The encoded protein is CASSYLGTGNTAVLFF.

Note on this clonotype: A much larger clone sits a single nucleotide away, making a read error possible. Since the CDR3 does not end with the conserved phenylalanine or tryptophan, this likely comes from a read error. DNA of the CDR3: TGCAGTGCTCAACCCGGGACAGGGAGGGGCTACACCATC. Its protein is CSAQPGTGRGYTI. This chain links TRBV20-1 with TRBJ1-2; 9 nucleotides line up with TRBD1. Per germline, CDR1 DFQATT and CDR2 SNEGSKA (reference sequence). After removal of 5 bases from V and 8 bases from J, the junction contained 9 bases not matched to a gene. The length of the CDR3 is 13 residues.